This T cell receptor (beta chain) was profiled in a study of cytomegalovirus exposure and HLA in healthy donors (dated by TCRdb to about 2017). In the study overall: In an earlier analysis of roughly 500 of the donors, 250 to 350 Gb of sequence data and 95 million to 130 million unique TCR beta sequences from roughly 180 million T cells were reported. An early release that covered some 640 HLA-typed donors contained about 300 gigabases of sequencing data and around 85 million unique TCR sequences. The genetic ancestry cluster associated with self-reported Caucasian donors included about 81% of the 398 genotyped donors. The study aimed to test whether signatures of past pathogen exposure could be identified by cataloging public T cell receptors. The study used immunosequencing to profile the T cell repertoires of approximately 690 subjects and linked those repertoires to cytomegalovirus serostatus. Along with the roughly 670-subject first cohort, a separate validation cohort of around 120 different subjects was used. The study combined high-throughput TCR immunosequencing, statistical association of individual TCRs with disease status, and machine learning to predict cytomegalovirus infection status. A later analysis re-analyzed previously published TCR beta repertoires from 660 or so donors and added high-resolution HLA genotyping to study TCR occurrence patterns. In the later analysis, no new phenotypic data were used to find candidate immune exposures; instead, reliance was placed on TCR beta sequences and their occurrence across donors. In an earlier analysis of roughly 580 of the donors, high-throughput TCR beta sequencing was used to judge whether each TCR beta V gene segment behaved as functional or pseudogenic. Alongside the repertoire data, information on donor age, sex, ethnicity and CMV serostatus was compiled. A later genetic analysis used genome-wide SNP genotypes for about three fifths of the roughly 700 donors, treating that subset as a discovery cohort. All discovery cohort repertoires had been generated using a single sequencing platform. HLA typing included class I and class II loci at four-digit resolution. Typing coverage varied by locus: roughly 629-640 donors for A, B, C, DRB1 and DQB1; 522 for DQA1; about 570 for DPA1; 450 to 480 for DPB1. Four to six DR-DQ haplotypes were handled as single units for association and clustering, since linkage in the cohort was strong. Among roughly 400 genotyped donors of the cohort, an average of roughly 240,000 unique TCR beta nucleotide sequences were sequenced per donor, roughly a sixth of them non-productive. The investigation overall reported the following: In an earlier analysis of some 500 of the donors, most TCR beta V segments appeared in productive rearrangements about 87% or about 30% of the time, broadly matching IMGT annotations. Only TCR beta chains were sequenced in this cohort, and the absence of alpha or paired-chain data limited detectable features. Cytomegalovirus status was reported to be diagnosed by the classifier with high specificity and sensitivity in both the original and validation cohorts. V-gene and J-gene trimming of TCR beta chains was associated with a missense DCLRE1C variant in a later genetic analysis, and the association was replicated in an independent cohort. Specific HLA alleles were associated with around 18,000 TCR beta sequences at a false discovery rate of 0.05 in a later analysis. In a later analysis, most CMV-associated TCR beta chains were found to appear HLA-restricted, with HLA associations seemingly driven largely by CMV exposure. Some IMGT-functional V segments, including TRBV6-2 and TRBV6-3, could not be distinguished by the 87-base-pair reads and were therefore excluded. The authors suggested that the approach could potentially be extended to other disease states and immunological phenotypes. Because counts were too low, around 17 rarely observed V segments, including chromosome 9 orphons, were left out of the earlier analysis of roughly 600 of the donors. Because HLA typing was unavailable for some donors at each locus, only the typed subset was used in association tests. A group of highly shared sequence variants was considered likely to be a technical artifact of the sequencing pipeline. According to a later analysis, parvovirus B19, influenza, CMV and Epstein-Barr virus appeared linked to several top co-occurrence clusters. While some public TCRs were present in many individuals, most TCR sequences turned up only very rarely across donors. Presence/absence analyses assumed roughly uniform sequencing depth across donors, an assumption that may not hold. In a later analysis, TCR association rates were found to vary across HLA loci, with the most associated TCRs seen for DRB1 alleles and the fewest for HLA-C alleles. Correlated functional status among segregating V segments might reflect linkage disequilibrium, but an unknown experimental factor could not be ruled out. Three of the identified cytomegalovirus-associated TCR beta chains were confirmed in vitro to be specific for cytomegalovirus antigens. According to a later genetic analysis, donors in an Asian-associated ancestry cluster had fewer N-insertions in productive TCRs than the approximately 650-donor mean. The study gave a list of 150 to 200 TCR beta chains associated with cytomegalovirus. For the cohort, immune exposure information was limited to CMV serostatus. When HLA alleles, especially DR and DQ, strongly co-occurred, TCR associations were difficult to assign to individual alleles. A further reported finding was that TCR beta sequences accurately predicted the HLA-A and HLA-B alleles for most subjects in the first cohort. In a later analysis, HLA-associated TCR beta chains showed more clonal expansion and lower generation probabilities than non-associated chains that were equally common.

The library was generated by the immunoSEQ multiplex PCR assay. The multiplex PCR relied on a mix of 60 forward primers for TCR Vbeta segments and 13 reverse primers for TCR Jbeta segments. The CDR3 region of rearranged TCR beta genes was amplified from genomic DNA by a multiplex PCR assay. On the Illumina HiSeq System, the amplified TCR beta libraries were sequenced as 87-base-pair reads. The authors' pipeline ran thus. Across the roughly 700 repertoires, a later analysis counted 80 million or so unique TCR beta chains, roughly 11 million of which were shared by at least two donors. A nearest-neighbor algorithm error-corrected the raw reads and collapsed the reads into unique sequences, merging closely related sequences to remove PCR and sequencing errors. V, D and J gene segments were assigned by aligning CDR3 sequences to IMGT reference sequences. For a sequence to be retained, a match of at least six nucleotides was required to both a V gene segment and a J gene segment. A rearrangement was called productive if the CDR3 had no stop codons and remained in frame with V and J, and every other rearrangement was called non-productive. Following IMGT convention, CDR3 was defined as the stretch from the second conserved V-encoded cysteine up to the conserved J-encoded phenylalanine. The earlier analysis of about 610 of the donors excluded any sequence lacking an unambiguous match to a single V gene segment. An earlier analysis of a few hundred of the donors called V segments functional above 56.7% productive rearrangements and segregating when the between-donor standard deviation exceeded 5%. A statistical classification framework was built to diagnose cytomegalovirus status from the catalog of TCR beta chain sequences. In a later analysis, TCR nucleotide sequences were compared against IMGT/GENE-DB human TR gene sequences so that V and J genes could be assigned. A later analysis assigned CDR3 sequences and most-parsimonious VDJ recombination scenarios with the TCRdist pipeline. In a later analysis, every TCR beta chain was defined by the combination of its CDR3 amino acid sequence and its V-gene family, and reads without a unique V-gene family were dropped. A later analysis removed 550 to 700 highly shared, low-generation-probability nucleotide sequences to deal with suspected cross-contamination and a sequencing artifact. A later analysis calculated a clonal expansion index for each public chain from normalized within-repertoire ranks of inferred template counts. A later analysis computed generation probabilities with a VDJ recombination model fitted to out-of-frame rearrangements, and checked the results against IGoR. In a later analysis, TCR-TCR, TCR-HLA and TCR-CMV co-occurrence was scored with hypergeometric tests, and a repertoire-size bias correction was applied to TCR pairs. A later analysis estimated false discovery rates by permuting HLA or CMV assignments 20 times. In a later analysis, co-occurring TCRs were grouped with DBSCAN, and TCRdist sequence similarity was added when clustering was performed within HLA-allele-positive subsets. For co-occurrence clustering, repertoires with fewer than 30,000 or more than 120,000 public chains were excluded, along with five or six repertoires with anomalous nucleotide sharing. TCRdb's version of the immuneACCESS table is confined to in-frame rearrangements and falls short of the full clone set. An unresolved V gene accounts for under half of the shortfall where checked; the remainder is of unknown origin. V and J calls and clone size are copied from that table; D and trimming were computed from the DNA. The sample table lists 200,000 or so clones, around three quarters of them with a count of one. The biggest ten clones account for 15% to 18% of the sample.

Here V drops 4 bases and J drops 2 bases, and the junction holds 7 bases not matched to any gene. Counted from cysteine to phenylalanine, this CDR3 has 15 amino acids. CDR3 DNA only is kept here, 45 bases in frame from base 1. According to the germline V gene, CDR1 reads MDHEN and CDR2 reads SYDVKM. The cohort comprised more than 550 healthy bone marrow donors. All cohort members were sampled while nominally healthy, although unrecorded immune exposures were likely present. The donor tested CMV seronegative and was one of the 352 seronegative cohort members. A peripheral blood sample was collected from each donor, and TCR beta sequencing was performed on peripheral blood mononuclear cells. The Qiagen DNeasy Blood Extraction Kit was used to extract genomic DNA from the blood cell samples. In regard to this clone: Its antigen is unknown. Qualities for individual bases were not recorded, and no much larger clone is one base off.

In this chain, TRBV28 is recombined with TRBJ2-7, with 8 central nucleotides matching TRBD2. This TCR was recovered from a man in his forties or fifties in good health and CMV-seronegative. The sequencing sample was made of PBMCs. The CDR3 here reads CASSSGGATPYEQYF. Here is the DNA: TGTGCCAGCAGTTCGGGAGGGGCCACCCCCTACGAGCAGTACTTC.